This TCR beta chain derives from a study of blood T cell repertoires in COVID-19. In the authors' workflow: Quantification of nucleated cells was approximated via reference gene primer amplification. The repertoire was sequenced with immunoSEQ multiplex PCR; TCRdb's copy has only in-frame clones and lacks some. V, J and clone size reflect that table, while D and trimming were determined from the DNA. Of 250,000 to 350,000 clones in the sample, around 85% are singletons; the top ten hold 2% to 2.5%. V dropped 3 bases and J dropped 7 bases, with 10 bases sitting between them. The V gene's germline CDR1 is SEHNR and CDR2 FQNEAQ (reference sequence). The CDR3 covers 13 residues.

This chain joins TRBV7-9 and TRBJ1-3; D ambiguous. The sample consisted of peripheral blood. The receptor was isolated from a woman in her 30s who had recovered from COVID-19. Written as DNA, the CDR3 is TGTGCCAGCAGCTTGCAATCGGGGAACACCATATATTTT. It yields the protein CASSLQSGNTIYF. The variable domain in full, with the rest retrieved from reference TRBV7-9 and TRBJ1-3, is DTGVSQNPRHKITKRGQNVTFRCDPISEHNRLYWYRQTLGQGPEFLTYFQNEAQLEKSRLLSDRFSAERPKGSFSTLEIQRTEQGDSAMYLCASSLQSGNTIYFGEGSWLTVV.